The clone carrying this T cell receptor beta chain showed up many times. With a J-beta primer mix and a sample-barcoded 5' primer, a second PCR ran about 6 to 11 cycles. TCRdb analysed the 5' RACE reads with MiXCR anew, one entry per CDR3 protein. Among 1.5 million to 2 million distinct CDR3 sequences listed, roughly 30% were seen once. Trimming left V 3 bases short and J 2 bases short, with 8 bases between. The CDR3 runs 13 residues. This entry comes from a study of blood T cells in healthy people across ages. This TCR was recovered from a woman in her 30s in good health. The chain links TRBV12-3 or TRBV12-4 to TRBJ2-7; D unclear. The sample taken for sequencing was blood. CDR3 region: CASSFTETYEQYF. As DNA, the CDR3 is TGTGCCAGCAGTTTTACAGAAACCTACGAGCAGTACTTC.